Each of the 32 T cell receptor beta chains below was sequenced from the same sample in a study of blood T cell repertoires in COVID-19 (dated by TCRdb to about 2020). The method was the immunoSEQ multiplex PCR assay. TCRdb took this table from immuneACCESS and kept in-frame rearrangements with V and J called. Such tables lack part of the clones; where checked against another copy, unresolved V genes explain under half of the gap, and the rest is unexplained. The sample table holds approximately 670,000 clones, of which about 87% were seen once. The ten most abundant clones make up under 0.3% of the sample. The specimen sequenced was peripheral blood. The receptors derive from a woman in her late teens or twenties with acute or convalescent COVID-19.

On this clone itself: Within the sample, other DNA sequences also encode this same CDR3. The chain is built from TRBV11-2 and TRBJ1-5, with a possible D match to TRBD1 (5 bases). The V end was cut by 0 bases, the J end by 7 bases, with 10 bases between. Germline V CDR1 and CDR2: SGHAT, FQNNGV. The CDR3 is 14 amino acids. CDR3 loop: CASSLDRVGQPQHF. CDR3 coding DNA: TGTGCCAGCAGCTTAGACAGGGTAGGGCAGCCCCAGCATTTT. The whole variable domain, filled in from reference TRBV11-2 and TRBJ1-5, reads EAGVAQSPRYKIIEKRQSVAFWCNPISGHATLYWYQQILGQGPKLLIQFQNNGVVDDSQLPKDRFSAERLKGVDSTLKIQPAKLEDSAVYLCASSLDRVGQPQHFGDGTRLSIL.

The genes are TRBV6-6 and TRBJ1-1; tentative D call: TRBD1 (5 bases). CDR3 length: 14 amino acids. V gave up 10 bases and J gave up 0 bases, with 15 bases separating them. Germline V gene data show CDR1 as MNHNY and CDR2 as SVGAGI (reference sequence). Here the CDR3 reads CATHLGQMNTEAFF. CDR3 nucleotides: TGTGCCACCCATCTGGGGCAGATGAACACTGAAGCTTTCTTT.

This clone came up once. Other DNA sequences in this specimen translate into the identical CDR3. V is TRBV5-1 and J is TRBJ1-1; D is unclear. Germline V gene lookup returns CDR1 SGHRS and CDR2 YFSETQ. CDR3 length: 13 amino acids. V was shortened by 4 bases and J by 1 base, with 8 bases between the two germline ends. CDR3 amino acids: CASSRTPNTEAFF. CDR3 nucleotide sequence: TGCGCCAGCAGCAGAACACCGAACACTGAAGCTTTCTTT.

V usage is TRBV12-3 or TRBV12-4 and J usage is TRBJ1-2; no clear D gene. This CDR3 has 13 amino acids. The germline V and J ends were trimmed by 3 bases and 4 bases, with 9 bases remaining between them. The DNA for the CDR3 is TGTGCCAGCAGTTTTGAAGAGTCCTATGGCTACACCTTC. Protein: CASSFEESYGYTF.

This chain joins TRBV25-1 and TRBJ2-6; tentatively, D is TRBD1 (6 bases). Germline CDR1 is MGHDK and CDR2 is SYGVNS. The CDR3 has 17 amino acids. Deletions cut 11 bases from V and 8 bases from J, with 28 bases between. The CDR3 loop is CASTPSKQGVGPNVLTF. The CDR3 region has the DNA TGTGCCTCTACTCCGAGCAAACAGGGAGTGGGGCCCAACGTCCTGACTTTC.

V is TRBV6-6 and J is TRBJ2-7, with TRBD1 matching over 7 bases. Trimming at V came to 2 bases and at J to 2 bases, leaving 6 bases not matched to a gene. The CDR3 totals 15 residues. Germline V gene data show CDR1 as MNHNY and CDR2 as SVGAGI (reference sequence). CDR3 protein: CASSYKGQPTYEQYF. Written as DNA, the CDR3 is TGTGCCAGCAGTTACAAGGGACAGCCCACCTACGAGCAGTACTTC.

The chain recombines TRBV21-1 with TRBJ1-5; TRBD1, as called in the table, went unchecked against the DNA. TRBV21-1 is a known pseudogene. This CDR3 comprises 15 residues. CDR3 DNA sequence: TGTGCCAGCAGTCGGACAGGACGGGTTGGTCAGCCCCAGCATTTT. Protein sequence: CASSRTGRVGQPQHF.

Details on this clone: In the same sample, other DNA sequences code for this CDR3. V and J are TRBV19 and TRBJ1-3; TRBD1 might be the D (5 bases). Germline CDR1 and CDR2: LNHDA and SQIVND (reference sequence). The CDR3 length is 15 residues. V was cut by 2 bases and J by 0 bases, with 8 bases left in between. CDR3 coding DNA: TGTGCCAGTAGTATACAGGGAGGCTCTGGAAACACCATATATTTT. This translates into CASSIQGGSGNTIYF.

The table lists this clone with a few counts. V gene TRBV12-3 or TRBV12-4 combines with J gene TRBJ1-2, with 7 nucleotides matching TRBD1. The V segment lost 2 bases and the J segment 6 bases; nucleotides outside the gene matches: 3. The CDR3 covers 13 residues. In nucleotides, the CDR3 is TGTGCCAGCAGTTTACGAGGACAGGATGGCTACACCTTC. Its translation: CASSLRGQDGYTF.

This clone is a singleton in its sample. V and J are TRBV6-5 and TRBJ1-3; D perhaps matches TRBD1 (6 bases). With 6 bases removed from V and 8 bases from J, the gap between germline ends came to 17 bases. CDR3 size: 14 residues. The germline CDR1 and CDR2 sequences are MNHEY and SVGAGI. The CDR3 region has the DNA TGTGCCAGCAGCCCCAGGGGTGAAGGTTACACCATATATTTT. It codes for CASSPRGEGYTIYF.

This chain uses TRBV9 with TRBJ2-2; no definite D call. The germline V gene has CDR1 SGDLS and CDR2 YYNGEE. Between the trimmed V and J ends, which lost 2 bases and 7 bases, there was a span of 6 bases. The CDR3 sequence is 12 residues long. The CDR3 DNA reads TGTGCCAGCAGCGTTCGGAGCGGGGAGCTGTTTTTT. Encoded protein: CASSVRSGELFF.

The rearrangement uses TRBV4-1 and TRBJ2-7, with 15 bases identical to TRBD2. This CDR3 comprises 17 residues. The ends lost 4 bases at V and 6 bases at J; junction bases unmatched: 10. Germline V gives CDR1 MGHRA, CDR2 YSYEKL. The CDR3 nucleotides read TGCGCCAGCAGCCGCGGGACTAGCGGGGGGCCAGGGCTCGAGCAGTACTTC. This translates into CASSRGTSGGPGLEQYF.

The chain recombines TRBV14 with TRBJ2-7, with 8 nucleotides matching TRBD2. Losses at the gene ends were 3 bases for V and 6 bases for J; bases not matched to a gene: 10. Germline V gene sequence: CDR1 SGHDN, CDR2 FVKESK. The CDR3 is 15 residues long. The CDR3 sequence is CASSQGLEGWTEQYF. Here the CDR3 DNA reads TGTGCCAGCAGCCAGGGACTAGAAGGGTGGACCGAGCAGTACTTC.

The V call is TRBV4-1, the J call TRBJ1-2; a weak D match, TRBD1 (5 bases). This CDR3 has 17 amino acids. Trimming shortened V by 0 bases and J by 2 bases, and 16 bases separated the two germline ends. CDR1 is MGHRA, CDR2 YSYEKL, per germline. Here the CDR3 reads CASSQDHSWQGNYGYTF. The DNA of the CDR3 is TGCGCCAGCAGCCAAGATCATAGTTGGCAGGGAAACTATGGCTACACCTTC.

This clone was recorded once. This chain connects TRBV7-3 to TRBJ2-2; D call uncertain. The germline V gene has CDR1 SGHTA and CDR2 FQGTGA. V lost 3 bases and J lost 0, with 11 bases in between. The CDR3 covers 16 residues. The CDR3 region has the DNA TGTGCCAGCAGCTTTCATCCCCCTACGAACACCGGGGAGCTGTTTTTT. Residues: CASSFHPPTNTGELFF.

V gene TRBV3-1 (or the pseudogene TRBV3-2) combines with J gene TRBJ2-1; TRBD2 matches at 9 bases. Germline V gene lookup returns CDR1 LGHDT and CDR2 YNNKEL (reference sequence). This CDR3 comprises 14 residues. V shed 4 bases and J 4 bases; nucleotides not matched to a gene: 2. CDR3 DNA: TGTGCCAGCAGCCGACTAGCGGATTACAATGAGCAGTTCTTC. Residues: CASSRLADYNEQFF.

The chain combines TRBV7-2 with TRBJ1-2, with D possibly being TRBD1 (6 bases). This CDR3 spans 14 amino acids. The V end was cut by 5 bases, the J end by 7 bases, with 17 bases between. The V gene's germline CDR1 is SGHTA and CDR2 FQGNSA. The CDR3 sequence: CASSPIGGAGGYTF. CDR3 sequence (DNA): TGTGCCAGCAGCCCCATTGGGGGGGCTGGTGGCTACACCTTC.

The J gene is TRBJ1-3, the V gene TRBV18, with D uncertain. The germline gives CDR1 KGHSH, CDR2 LQKENI. V dropped 3 bases and J dropped 5 bases, with 17 bases sitting between them. The CDR3 is 16 amino acids. CDR3 sequence reads: CASSPSSGSKRNTIYF. The CDR3 DNA reads TGTGCCAGCTCACCGAGTAGCGGCAGTAAAAGAAACACCATATATTTT.

The chain recombines TRBV5-1 with TRBJ1-5, with a tentative D call TRBD1 (6 bases). The CDR3 runs to 18 residues. The ends were cut back, 3 bases at V and 7 bases at J, with 26 bases in the middle. Germline loops: CDR1 SGHRS, CDR2 YFSETQ. In nucleotides, the CDR3 is TGCGCCAGCAGCTCCCTTTATATTCCTACAGGGAAGGGGCAGCCCCAGCATTTT. It codes for CASSSLYIPTGKGQPQHF. The full variable domain, in which reference TRBV5-1 and TRBJ1-5 provide the parts outside the CDR3, is KAGVTQTPRYLIKTRGQQVTLSCSPISGHRSVSWYQQTPGQGLQFLFEYFSETQRNKGNFPGRFSGRQFSNSRSEMNVSTLELGDSALYLCASSSLYIPTGKGQPQHFGDGTRLSIL.

This chain joins TRBV5-6 and TRBJ2-5; D is perhaps TRBD1 (6 bases). CDR1 and CDR2 (germline): SGHDT, YYEEEE. The CDR3 sequence is 16 residues long. Trimming shortened V by 0 bases and J by 5 bases, and 17 bases separated the two germline ends. CDR3 DNA sequence: TGTGCCAGCAGCTTGGACAGGGCCTCCTGGGGGGAGACCCAGTACTTC. Protein sequence: CASSLDRASWGETQYF.

The V gene is TRBV7-9, the J gene TRBJ2-3; D unresolved. In germline, CDR1 is SEHNR, CDR2 FQNEAQ (reference sequence). V was trimmed by 5 bases and J by 0 bases, leaving 6 bases between them. This CDR3 has 13 amino acids. CDR3 amino acids: CASSAGSTDTQYF. DNA for the CDR3: TGTGCCAGCAGCGCCGGGAGCACAGATACGCAGTATTTT. Full variable domain (missing parts from reference TRBV7-9 and TRBJ2-3): DTGVSQNPRHKITKRGQNVTFRCDPISEHNRLYWYRQTLGQGPEFLTYFQNEAQLEKSRLLSDRFSAERPKGSFSTLEIQRTEQGDSAMYLCASSAGSTDTQYFGPGTRLTVL.

This sequence joins TRBV9 and TRBJ2-1, with TRBD1 as a possible D gene (6 bases). This CDR3 contains 15 residues. Between the trimmed V and J ends, which lost 4 bases and 0 bases, there was a span of 11 bases. The germline CDR1 and CDR2 sequences are SGDLS and YYNGEE. The CDR3 reads CASSTTGSSYNEQFF. In nucleotides, the CDR3 is TGTGCCAGCAGCACTACAGGGAGCTCCTACAATGAGCAGTTCTTC.

The gene calls are TRBV7-3 and TRBJ2-2; D unclear. V was shortened by 3 bases and J by 4 bases, with 9 bases between the two germline ends. CDR1 is SGHTA and CDR2 is FQGTGA in the germline V gene. CDR3 length: 14 residues. The CDR3 protein is CASSFGHPTGELFF. CDR3 nucleotides: TGTGCCAGCAGCTTTGGCCATCCCACCGGGGAGCTGTTTTTT.

The CDR3, as DNA: TGTGCCAGCTCTCTGGACAGGCAAAGCTCTGGAAACACCATATATTTT. It is translated as CASSLDRQSSGNTIYF. The chain recombines TRBV18 with TRBJ1-3, with 7 bases matching TRBD1. Looked up from germline, CDR1 is KGHSH and CDR2 is LQKENI. This CDR3 region has 16 residues. With V trimmed by 6 bases and J by 0 bases, 8 bases remained unmatched. Filled out from reference TRBV18 and TRBJ1-3, the complete variable domain reads NAGVMQNPRHLVRRRGQEARLRCSPMKGHSHVYWYRQLPEEGLKFMVYLQKENIIDESGMPKERFSAEFPKEGPSILRIQQVVRGDSAAYFCASSLDRQSSGNTIYFGEGSWLTVV.

This rearrangement joins TRBV27 to TRBJ1-1; no clear D gene. The CDR3 contains 14 residues. The V and J ends lost 5 bases and 0 bases respectively, with 10 bases between them. CDR1 and CDR2 from the germline V gene are MNHEY and SMNVEV (reference sequence). CDR3 in amino acids: CASSLYRVNTEAFF. DNA of the CDR3: TGTGCCAGCAGTCTTTACCGGGTGAACACTGAAGCTTTCTTT.

The chain links TRBV2 to TRBJ2-5; 10 nucleotides agree with TRBD2. The CDR3 consists of 17 residues. CDR1 and CDR2 (germline): SNHLY, FYNNEI. Losses at the gene ends were 0 bases for V and 2 bases for J; bases not matched to a gene: 6. CDR3 loop: CASSEAVLAGAQETQYF. CDR3 nucleotides: TGTGCCAGCAGTGAAGCGGTGCTAGCGGGGGCACAAGAGACCCAGTACTTC.

V is TRBV10-2 and J is TRBJ1-2; D possibly corresponds to TRBD1 (6 bases). V was shortened by 6 bases and J by 3 bases, with 17 bases between the two germline ends. Germline loops: CDR1 WSHSY, CDR2 SAAADI. The CDR3 covers 15 residues. CDR3 protein: CASSVDRGGYYGYTF. CDR3 sequence (DNA): TGCGCCAGCAGCGTCGACAGAGGGGGATACTATGGCTACACCTTC.

The sample holds one count of this clone. V and J are TRBV6-5 and TRBJ2-5; D is unresolved. The CDR3 runs 14 residues. Deletions cut 4 bases from V and 5 bases from J, with 14 bases between. Germline CDR1 is MNHEY and CDR2 is SVGAGI. This chain's CDR3 is CASSSESSGETQYF. The CDR3 nucleotides are TGTGCCAGCAGTTCCGAGTCCTCCGGGGAGACCCAGTACTTC.

This clone has a single count. Given the absence of the conserved phenylalanine or tryptophan at the CDR3 end, a read error is likely. The chain recombines TRBV28 with TRBJ2-3; 16 bases are a match to TRBD2. J lost 9 bases, V lost 10 bases, and 7 bases had no gene match. The CDR3 has 14 residues. Germline loops: CDR1 MDHEN, CDR2 SYDVKM. The CDR3 nucleotides read TGTGCCACCGGGACTAGCGGGGGGGCAGGGACGCAGTATTCT. Encoded protein: CATGTSGGAGTQYS.

The chain couples TRBV18 to TRBJ1-2, with 7 bases lining up with TRBD1. The CDR3 length is 16 residues. Germline-derived CDR1 and CDR2 are KGHSH and LQKENI. V lost 6 bases and J lost 0; bases outside the gene matches: 10. The CDR3 region is CASSPIGTAPNYGYTF. CDR3 DNA sequence: TGTGCCAGCTCTCCAATCGGGACAGCTCCTAACTATGGCTACACCTTC.

This chain links TRBV7-2 with TRBJ2-3; TRBD2 matches 12 bases. The CDR3 has 13 amino acids. Germline CDR1 reads SGHTA; CDR2 reads FQGNSA. The J segment lost 7 bases and the V segment lost 9 bases, leaving 5 bases of the junction unmatched. Written as DNA, the CDR3 is TGTGCCAGTGCTAGCGGGGGGGCTTATACGCAGTATTTT. Amino acids: CASASGGAYTQYF.

This chain connects TRBV20-1 to TRBJ1-4; D may be TRBD1 (6 bases). V shed 3 bases and J shed 6 bases, with 11 bases lying between them. The CDR3 length is 13 residues. Germline V CDR1 and CDR2: DFQATT, SNEGSKA (reference sequence). The CDR3 bases are TGCAGTGCTAGTCAGGGGTGGGATGAAAAACTGTTTTTT. Residues: CSASQGWDEKLFF.